The 9 T cell receptor beta chains listed next were all sequenced from one sample in a study of CD8 T cells in ankylosing spondylitis. MiXCR was run by TCRdb on the 5' RACE reads, yielding one entry per CDR3 protein. The sample lists a few hundred thousand distinct CDR3 sequences; about 24% were seen once. The sample was blood, either unsorted or a sorted T cell fraction (not recorded which). The receptors stem from a male donor with ankylosing spondylitis or in good health (not recorded which).

The chain employs TRBV6-1 and TRBJ2-3; D ambiguous. This CDR3 comprises 11 residues. V was cut by 6 bases and J by 5 bases, with 6 bases left in between. Germline values: CDR1 MNHNS, CDR2 SASEGT. This CDR3 reads CASRVIDTQYF. The CDR3, as DNA: TGTGCCAGCAGGGTGATAGATACGCAGTATTTT.

This clonotype was detected a few times. This chain links TRBV18 with TRBJ2-5; 9 bases match TRBD2. The ends lost 6 bases at V and 5 bases at J; junction bases unmatched: 19. Germline-derived CDR1 and CDR2 are KGHSH and LQKENI. This CDR3 comprises 18 residues. The CDR3 loop reads CASSQAPSGGTLQETQYF. As DNA, the CDR3 is TGTGCCAGCTCGCAAGCCCCCAGCGGGGGGACCCTTCAGGAGACCCAGTACTTC.

This clonotype has at least ten counts. V usage is TRBV28 and J usage is TRBJ2-5; unclear D gene. V lost 3 bases and J lost 4, with 15 bases in between. The CDR3 is 15 amino acids. Germline V gene lookup returns CDR1 MDHEN and CDR2 SYDVKM. The CDR3 sequence is CASSFWVRGRETQYF. Here the CDR3 DNA reads TGTGCCAGCAGTTTCTGGGTGCGCGGAAGAGAGACCCAGTACTTC.

This clonotype was counted many times. The chain carries TRBV20-1 and TRBJ1-1; unclear D gene. With 5 bases removed from V and 6 bases from J, the gap between germline ends came to 10 bases. The CDR3 consists of 11 residues. Germline-derived CDR1 and CDR2 are DFQATT and SNEGSKA (reference sequence). The CDR3 DNA reads as TGCAGTGCTGACGGCAATTCTGAAGCTTTCTTT. Translated: CSADGNSEAFF.

The chain combines TRBV25-1 with TRBJ2-5; D is undetermined. The CDR3 loop spans 11 amino acids. V was pared by 4 bases and J by 6 bases, with 6 bases between. Per germline, CDR1 MGHDK and CDR2 SYGVNS. The chain's CDR3 is CASSVSQTQYF. The CDR3 bases are TGTGCCAGCAGTGTCTCACAGACCCAGTACTTC. Together with reference TRBV25-1 and TRBJ2-5, the CDR3 gives the full variable domain: EADIYQTPRYLVIGTGKKITLECSQTMGHDKMYWYQQDPGMELHLIHYSYGVNSTEKGDLSSESTVSRIRTEHFPLTLESARPSHTSQYLCASSVSQTQYFGPGTRLLVL.

This clonotype was observed a handful of times. The gene calls are TRBV30 and TRBJ2-3; D possibly corresponds to TRBD2 (7 bases). CDR3 size: 14 residues. The V end lost 1 base, the J end lost 2 bases, and 10 bases lay between the germline ends. Germline CDR1 GTSNPN, CDR2 SVGIG (reference sequence). In DNA form, the CDR3 reads TGTGCCTGGAGTGACGGGGGGCTCACAGATACGCAGTATTTT. Translation gives CAWSDGGLTDTQYF.

The gene calls are TRBV6-1 and TRBJ2-5; D ambiguous. The CDR3 has 13 residues. V was shortened by 7 bases and J by 5 bases, with 14 bases between the two germline ends. Germline CDR1 is MNHNS and CDR2 is SASEGT. CDR3 DNA sequence: TGTGCCAGCAAAAGGGTGTTTGGGGAGACCCAGTACTTC. The encoded protein is CASKRVFGETQYF.

The chain carries TRBV20-1 and TRBJ2-7, with TRBD2 matching 12 bases. V was pared by 5 bases and J by 7 bases, with 6 bases of the junction left unmatched. This CDR3 has 13 residues. Germline CDR1 and CDR2: DFQATT and SNEGSKA (reference sequence). CDR3 sequence: CSALSLAGGEQYF. The CDR3, as DNA: TGCAGTGCTCTCTCGCTAGCGGGGGGGGAGCAGTACTTC.

This clonotype was recorded many times. The chain joins TRBV7-2 to TRBJ2-7; D not resolved. The germline V and J ends were trimmed by 5 bases and 6 bases, with 11 bases remaining between them. Per germline, CDR1 SGHTA and CDR2 FQGNSA. This CDR3 contains 12 residues. The CDR3 sequence: CASSQRLSEQYF. For the CDR3, the DNA is TGTGCCAGCAGCCAGCGCCTCAGCGAGCAGTACTTC.